The clone carrying this T cell receptor beta chain appeared a few times. This CDR3 is built from 16 residues. Looked up from germline, CDR1 is KGHSH and CDR2 is LQKENI. Trimming removed 3 bases from V and 6 bases from J; junction bases left unmatched: 10. The source of the sample is a study of blood T cell repertoires in COVID-19. Clones were sequenced by immunoSEQ multiplex PCR, and TCRdb holds only the in-frame ones, with some missing. This repertoire shows about 130,000 clones, around 87% found once; its top ten account for roughly 3.6%. The chain couples TRBV18 to TRBJ1-2; 10 bases are shared with TRBD1. This clonotype was obtained from a woman between 55 and 75 years old with acute or convalescent COVID-19. Sequencing used peripheral blood. Written as DNA, the CDR3 is TGTGCCAGCTCACCGGGACAGGGGTTACCGGTTGATGGCTACACCTTC. This encodes CASSPGQGLPVDGYTF.